The 22 T cell receptor beta chains presented below share a single source sample, sequenced in a study of T cells expressing NK-cell markers. TCRdb re-called the 5' RACE reads and catalogs CDR3 proteins one per entry, DNA excluded. The sample yields 200,000 to 300,000 distinct CDR3 sequences, of which the top ten take up around 0.42%. Material: blood T cells: a sorted CD56 or NKG2C T cell subset, CD4+ or CD8+ T cells, or bulk PBMC T cells (not recorded which). Source of these receptors: a man younger than 35 in good health.

V usage is TRBV12-3 or TRBV12-4 and J usage is TRBJ1-3; TCRdb designates TRBD1, a call that cannot be tested without DNA. The CDR3 extends over 14 amino acids. This CDR3 reads CASTLRGVLNTIYF.

V gene TRBV12-3 or TRBV12-4 combines with J gene TRBJ1-2; the TCRdb call, TRBD1, lacks DNA for checking. The CDR3 sequence is 13 residues long. The chain's CDR3 is CASSKDRVGGYTF.

The gene calls are TRBV20-1 and TRBJ1-1. The CDR3 length is 14 residues. The germline CDR1 and CDR2 sequences are DFQATT and SNEGSKA (reference sequence). The CDR3 reads CSATGIRRYTEAFF.

This chain connects TRBV12-5 to TRBJ1-2; as DNA is missing, the TRBD1 call by TCRdb cannot be tested. Germline CDR1 and CDR2: LGHNT and FRNRAP. CDR3 size: 13 residues. This CDR3 reads CASGAQGNYGYTF.

The chain joins TRBV30 to TRBJ1-5; the D call of TRBD1 rests on TCRdb alone, since no DNA is present to check it. Germline V lookup: CDR1 GTSNPN, CDR2 SVGIG (reference sequence). The CDR3 runs to 15 residues. This CDR3 is CAWSGASGRGQPQHF. The full variable domain, its missing parts supplied by reference TRBV30 and TRBJ1-5, is SQTIHQWPATLVQPVGSPLSLECTVEGTSNPNLYWYRQAAGRGLQLLFYSVGIGQISSEVPQNLSASRPQDRQFILSSKKLLLSDSGFYLCAWSGASGRGQPQHFGDGTRLSIL.

The chain carries TRBV28 and TRBJ2-7. Looked up from germline, CDR1 is MDHEN and CDR2 is SYDVKM. The CDR3 runs to 11 residues. CDR3 in amino acids: CATQSQNEQYF. Full variable domain (rest looked up from reference TRBV28 and TRBJ2-7): DVKVTQSSRYLVKRTGEKVFLECVQDMDHENMFWYRQDPGLGLRLIYFSYDVKMKEKGDIPEGYSVSREKKERFSLILESASTNQTSMYLCATQSQNEQYFGPGTRLTVT.

The chain couples TRBV2 to TRBJ2-7; there is no DNA to check the TCRdb D call of TRBD2. The CDR3 runs to 14 residues. Germline V gene data show CDR1 as SNHLY and CDR2 as FYNNEI. CDR3 protein: CASSQALRSGEQYF. Based on the CDR3 plus reference TRBV2 and TRBJ2-7, the full variable domain is EPEVTQTPSHQVTQMGQEVILRCVPISNHLYFYWYRQILGQKVEFLVSFYNNEISEKSEIFDDQFSVERPDGSNFTLKIRSTKLEDSAMYFCASSQALRSGEQYFGPGTRLTVT.

The chain carries TRBV7-2 and TRBJ2-1; the TCRdb call, TRBD1, lacks DNA for checking. Germline V lookup: CDR1 SGHTA, CDR2 FQGNSA. The CDR3 has 15 amino acids. The CDR3 loop reads CASAPARSSYNEQFF.

The V gene is TRBV6-5, the J gene TRBJ2-3. From germline, CDR1 is MNHEY and CDR2 SVGAGI. The CDR3 runs to 15 residues. The CDR3 sequence is CASSYAADSTDTQYF.

CDR3 residues: CSASNRGLGYGYTF. The chain combines TRBV20-1 with TRBJ1-2; TCRdb's assignment of TRBD1 cannot be checked, as there is no DNA. CDR3 length equals 14 residues. CDR1 DFQATT and CDR2 SNEGSKA come from the germline V gene (reference sequence).

This sequence joins TRBV4-3 and TRBJ2-1; the TRBD2 assignment by TCRdb is unverifiable without DNA. Germline V gene sequence: CDR1 LGHNA, CDR2 YSLEER. This CDR3 is 15 amino acids long. The CDR3 loop is CASSPSRSPYDEQFF.

V usage is TRBV29-1 and J usage is TRBJ1-4; with no DNA, the TCRdb D assignment of TRBD1 cannot be verified. The CDR3 totals 15 residues. Germline V gene data show CDR1 as SQVTM and CDR2 as ANQGSEA. CDR3: CSVVVTGTTNEKLFF.

V usage is TRBV5-5 and J usage is TRBJ2-5; TCRdb reports TRBD2, a call that lacks DNA to check it against. Germline CDR1 SGHKS, CDR2 YYEKEE (reference sequence). The CDR3 sequence is 13 residues long. CDR3 region: CASRISGIGTQYF.

J is TRBJ2-5 and V is TRBV20-1; TCRdb selects TRBD1, and the lack of DNA leaves this call unchecked. CDR1 and CDR2 (germline): DFQATT, SNEGSKA (reference sequence). This CDR3 is 15 amino acids long. The CDR3 loop is CSARDSRDPGETQYF.

This chain joins TRBV6-2 or TRBV6-3 and TRBJ1-1; as DNA is missing, the TRBD1 call by TCRdb cannot be tested. CDR1 MNHEY and CDR2 SVGEGT come from the germline V gene. This CDR3 is 16 amino acids long. The CDR3 sequence: CASSYSFRDMNTEAFF.

V is TRBV24-1 and J is TRBJ2-3; TCRdb proposes TRBD2, but this gene call is untestable without DNA. CDR1 is KGHDR and CDR2 is SFDVKD in the germline V gene. The CDR3 extends over 14 amino acids. CDR3 in amino acids: CATSDSSGTDTQYF.

The CDR3 loop reads CAWSAGGRAYNEQFF. The V and J genes are TRBV30 and TRBJ2-1. Germline V gene lookup returns CDR1 GTSNPN and CDR2 SVGIG (reference sequence). The CDR3 has 15 residues.

V gene TRBV18 combines with J gene TRBJ2-7. The CDR3 extends over 15 amino acids. Germline CDR1 and CDR2: KGHSH and LQKENI. The CDR3 loop reads CASSPPSGSYYEQYF.

V usage is TRBV12-3 or TRBV12-4 and J usage is TRBJ2-1; the D gene TCRdb calls, TRBD2, cannot be checked with no DNA. This CDR3 has 16 residues. The CDR3 sequence is CASSFGLGDGNNEQFF.

V and J are TRBV12-3 or TRBV12-4 and TRBJ1-2; TCRdb picks TRBD1, but there is no DNA to check that call. The CDR3 spans 15 residues. CDR3 in amino acids: CASSHTGRGGYGYTF.

The chain joins TRBV12-3 or TRBV12-4 to TRBJ2-3; the TCRdb call, TRBD1, lacks DNA for checking. This CDR3 contains 15 residues. The CDR3 spells CASSLVAGYADTQYF.

The V and J genes are TRBV25-1 and TRBJ2-1. Germline V gene data show CDR1 as MGHDK and CDR2 as SYGVNS. The CDR3 sequence is 14 residues long. The CDR3 sequence is CASSDDIEYNEQFF.